This TCR beta chain was captured in a study of T cell responses to AZD1222 COVID-19 vaccine. Germline V CDR1 and CDR2: SGHTA, FQGNSA. The CDR3 length is 16 residues. Losses at the gene ends were 5 bases for V and 2 bases for J; bases not matched to a gene: 5. The protocol was immunoSEQ multiplex PCR, while the TCRdb copy is restricted to in-frame clones and leaves out a portion. This sample yields more than 95,000 clones, of which approximately 85% are seen a single time; about 4.3% belongs to the top ten. This specimen consisted of peripheral blood, obtained 28 days after the second AZD1222 dose. V usage is TRBV7-2 and J usage is TRBJ2-3, with 12 positions matching TRBD2. This TCR was sampled from an adult who received the AZD1222 COVID-19 vaccine. CDR3 DNA sequence: TGTGCCAGCAGCCAACTAGCGGGGGGAAACACAGATACGCAGTATTTT. As protein: CASSQLAGGNTDTQYF.